What follows are 23 T cell receptor beta chains derived from one specimen sequenced in a study of shared clonotypes between healthy human individuals. The data were produced by immunoSEQ multiplex PCR, yet TCRdb's version contains in-frame clones alone and is incomplete. This sample has about half a million clones, with roughly 78% found just once. What was sequenced was PBMCs. The receptors come from a middle-aged woman in good health. Some clones in this sample may be carry-over from other donors' samples.

The chain recombines TRBV5-1 with TRBJ1-2; weak D call: TRBD1 (6 bases). V lost 0 bases, J lost 8 bases, and 14 bases lay in between. The CDR3 is 14 residues long. CDR1 and CDR2 (germline): SGHRS, YFSETQ. The CDR3 is CASSLGQVMDGYTF. The CDR3 bases are TGCGCCAGCAGCTTGGGACAGGTCATGGACGGCTACACCTTC.

With regard to this clone: The sample has other DNA sequences that encode this CDR3 too. This chain uses TRBV7-2 with TRBJ2-5, with a possible D match to TRBD1 (6 bases). V was pared by 4 bases and J by 1 base, with 10 bases between. The germline V gene has CDR1 SGHTA and CDR2 FQGNSA. There are 14 residues in the CDR3. CDR3 amino acids: CASSSNRVQETQYF. CDR3 DNA: TGTGCCAGCAGCTCCAACAGGGTCCAAGAGACCCAGTACTTC. The full variable domain, its missing parts supplied by reference TRBV7-2 and TRBJ2-5, is GAGVSQSPSNKVTEKGKDVELRCDPISGHTALYWYRQSLGQGLEFLIYFQGNSAPDKSGLPSDRFSAERTGGSVSTLTIQRTQQEDSAVYLCASSSNRVQETQYFGPGTRLLVL.

The chain combines TRBV6-6 with TRBJ2-1, with D tentatively TRBD1 (5 bases). The CDR3 is made up of 14 amino acids. The V end lost 5 bases, the J end lost 4 bases, and 12 bases lay between the germline ends. CDR1 MNHNY and CDR2 SVGAGI come from the germline V gene (reference sequence). In DNA, the CDR3 is TGTGCCAGCAGTCCTACCAGACAGTACAATGAGCAGTTCTTC. Its translation is CASSPTRQYNEQFF.

The gene calls are TRBV5-1 and TRBJ1-1; no definite D call. CDR3 size: 14 residues. Germline V gives CDR1 SGHRS, CDR2 YFSETQ. V lost 7 bases, J lost 1 base, and 14 bases lay in between. CDR3 nucleotides: TGCGCCAGCTCCTTTCAGTCGGAGAACACTGAAGCTTTCTTT. This sequence encodes CASSFQSENTEAFF.

The chain carries TRBV5-1 and TRBJ2-5; D is perhaps TRBD2 (6 bases). This CDR3 has 18 residues. Germline loops: CDR1 SGHRS, CDR2 YFSETQ. Trimming removed 0 bases at V and 4 bases at J, with 22 bases between. CDR3 sequence reads: CASSLELLQRGLSETQYF. CDR3 nucleotides: TGCGCCAGCAGCTTGGAATTGTTACAGCGCGGACTATCAGAGACCCAGTACTTC.

This clone was counted many times. Other DNA sequences in this sample translate to the same CDR3. J is TRBJ2-5 and V is TRBV5-1, with 7 bases that match TRBD1. CDR1 is SGHRS, CDR2 YFSETQ, per germline. The V and J ends lost 2 bases and 2 bases, in that order; junction bases with no gene match: 3. The CDR3 length is 14 residues. For the CDR3, the DNA is TGCGCCAGCAGCTTTACGGGACAGCAAGAGACCCAGTACTTC. Amino acid sequence: CASSFTGQQETQYF.

The chain recombines TRBV7-2 with TRBJ2-7, with a possible D match to TRBD1 (6 bases). Germline V CDR1 and CDR2: SGHTA, FQGNSA. This CDR3 has 15 residues. Trimming shortened V by 3 bases and J by 7 bases, and 19 bases separated the two germline ends. The CDR3 spells CASSLVGAQGMEQYF. The CDR3 DNA reads as TGTGCCAGCAGCTTGGTGGGGGCGCAAGGGATGGAGCAGTACTTC.

A word on this clone: This could be a read error, since a much larger clone is one nucleotide away. The chain recombines TRBV28 with TRBJ2-5; TRBD2 aligns across 9 bases. The closer fit of TRBJ2-7 to the DNA end suggests the J call may be wrong. The CDR3 extends over 14 amino acids. CDR1 and CDR2 (germline): MDHEN, SYDVKM. Written as DNA, the CDR3 is TGTGCCAGCAGCTTTAGCGGGAGCTCCTACGAGCAGTACTTC. Protein: CASSFSGSSYEQYF.

The CDR3 region has the DNA TGTGCCACCAGCAACGGACAGGGCCCCTACTACGAGCAGTACTTC. Amino acids: CATSNGQGPYYEQYF. V gene TRBV15 combines with J gene TRBJ2-7, with 8 bases identical to TRBD1. The CDR3 length is 15 residues. J gave up 3 bases and V 4 bases, and 8 bases lay outside the gene matches. In germline, CDR1 is LNHNV, CDR2 YYDKDF (reference sequence).

The chain carries TRBV5-5 and TRBJ1-1; D gene unclear. The CDR3 has 15 residues. The V gene's germline CDR1 is SGHKS and CDR2 YYEKEE (reference sequence). V shed 1 base and J shed 4 bases, with 14 bases lying between them. This CDR3 reads CASSLWAAVGTEAFF. The CDR3 nucleotides are TGTGCCAGCAGCTTGTGGGCAGCCGTTGGCACTGAAGCTTTCTTT.

This chain links TRBV2 with TRBJ2-1; the match to TRBD1 covers 7 bases. CDR3 size: 13 residues. CDR1 and CDR2 (germline): SNHLY, FYNNEI. In DNA form, the CDR3 reads TGTGGAGCGTCGGGACAGCATTACAATGAGCAGTTCTTC. Protein product: CGASGQHYNEQFF.

This clone was seen a handful of times. J is TRBJ1-1 and V is TRBV30; perhaps TRBD1 as D (5 bases). V lost 8 bases and J lost 7, with 11 bases in between. Germline CDR1 GTSNPN, CDR2 SVGIG (reference sequence). The CDR3 length is 10 residues. CDR3 in amino acids: CAGGEFEAFF. CDR3 coding DNA: TGTGCCGGGGGGGAGTTTGAAGCTTTCTTT.

Comments on this clone: The junction does not match germline at one end; this may be a read error. The gene calls are TRBV29-1 and TRBJ2-1, with D possibly TRBD1 on 7 matching bases. Germline CDR1 reads SQVTM; CDR2 reads ANQGSEA. The CDR3 is 15 amino acids. The CDR3 spells CSVQVAGTAYDERFF. The DNA for the CDR3 is TGCAGCGTGCAAGTCGCGGGGACAGCCTACGATGAGCGGTTCTTC.

V and J are TRBV14 and TRBJ2-3, with 7 positions matching TRBD2. The V gene's germline CDR1 is SGHDN and CDR2 FVKESK. The CDR3 sequence is 14 residues long. Unmatched junction bases numbered 4, after V lost 5 bases and J lost 2 bases. The DNA for the CDR3 is TGTGCCAGCAGCTACCGGGACTACACAGATACGCAGTATTTT. This codes for CASSYRDYTDTQYF.

The genes are TRBV11-1 and TRBJ2-7; D not resolved. V lost 1 base to trimming and J lost 0 bases, with 10 bases between them. Germline assignment: CDR1 SGHAT and CDR2 FQDESV (reference sequence). This CDR3 has 15 amino acids. As DNA, the CDR3 is TGTGCCAGCAGCTTAGGGAGCGAGGCCTCCTACGAGCAGTACTTC. Translation gives CASSLGSEASYEQYF.

V is TRBV25-1 and J is TRBJ1-1, with D perhaps matching TRBD1 (6 bases). Germline loops: CDR1 MGHDK, CDR2 SYGVNS. The V and J ends lost 6 bases and 10 bases respectively, with 21 bases between them. This CDR3 is 14 amino acids long. The CDR3 sequence: CASSRFAGAVPAFF. In nucleotides, the CDR3 is TGTGCCAGCAGCAGATTCGCAGGGGCAGTTCCAGCTTTCTTT.

V usage is TRBV10-3 and J usage is TRBJ1-5; 10 positions agree with TRBD1. This CDR3 spans 14 amino acids. Germline trimming cut 6 bases from V and 6 bases from J; bases unmatched to any gene: 5. CDR1 and CDR2 from the germline V gene are ENHRY and SYGVKD. The CDR3 nucleotides are TGTGCCATCAGCGATCGGACAGGGGGTCAGCCCCAGCATTTT. Translated, it gives CAISDRTGGQPQHF.

With regard to this clone: Within the sample, other DNA sequences also encode this same CDR3. The rearrangement joins TRBV5-1 to TRBJ2-2; D is perhaps TRBD1 or TRBD2 (5 bases each). The V gene's germline CDR1 is SGHRS and CDR2 YFSETQ. CDR3 length equals 13 residues. Trimming removed 0 bases at V and 6 bases at J, with 6 bases between. In DNA form, the CDR3 reads TGCGCCAGCAGCTTGGGGGGACCCGGGGAGCTGTTTTTT. Encoded protein: CASSLGGPGELFF. Combining the CDR3 with reference TRBV5-1 and TRBJ2-2 gives the whole variable domain KAGVTQTPRYLIKTRGQQVTLSCSPISGHRSVSWYQQTPGQGLQFLFEYFSETQRNKGNFPGRFSGRQFSNSRSEMNVSTLELGDSALYLCASSLGGPGELFFGEGSRLTVL.

The CDR3 nucleotides read TGCAGTGCCACTATGGAGGCCCAGTACTTC. Protein product: CSATMEAQYF. The gene calls are TRBV20-1 and TRBJ2-5; TRBD2 might be the D (5 bases). The CDR3 loop spans 10 amino acids. CDR1 is DFQATT, CDR2 SNEGSKA, per germline (reference sequence). With 6 bases removed from V and 9 bases from J, the gap between germline ends came to 11 bases.

The genes are TRBV7-2 and TRBJ1-2; D perhaps matches TRBD1 (6 bases). The length of the CDR3 is 15 residues. The V gene's germline CDR1 is SGHTA and CDR2 FQGNSA. Trimming took off 1 base at V and 4 bases at J, with 13 bases between the two ends. CDR3 residues: CASSLGGAQSYGYTF. DNA of the CDR3: TGTGCCAGCAGCTTAGGGGGGGCGCAAAGCTATGGCTACACCTTC.

The chain links TRBV27 to TRBJ1-5; D not resolved. The germline gives CDR1 MNHEY, CDR2 SMNVEV (reference sequence). The V and J ends lost 6 bases and 7 bases respectively, with 10 bases between them. This CDR3 contains 12 residues. In DNA, the CDR3 is TGTGCCAGCAGGCCCGTCCGGCAGCCCCAGCATTTT. Its protein product is CASRPVRQPQHF.

The chain couples TRBV9 to TRBJ2-3; weak D call: TRBD2 (6 bases). CDR1 SGDLS and CDR2 YYNGEE come from the germline V gene. Trimming took off 4 bases at V and 1 base at J, with 10 bases between the two ends. This CDR3 region has 14 residues. The chain's CDR3 is CASSLASGTDTQYF. The CDR3, as DNA: TGTGCCAGCAGCCTAGCGTCCGGCACAGATACGCAGTATTTT.

The chain couples TRBV12-2 to TRBJ1-2. TRBV12-2 is a pseudogene locus. This CDR3 comprises 11 residues. CDR3 nucleotide sequence: TGTGCAAGTCGCTTTACGAATGGCTACACCTTC. It encodes CASRFTNGYTF.